The clone carrying this T cell receptor (beta chain) was picked up a small number of times. Its antigen is unidentified. This record comes from a study of T-cell reconstitution after alpha-beta-depleted transplantation in children. The study, taken as a whole, reports: Newly generated T cells supplied most T-cell counts and diversity one year post-transplant. Expanded clones from the graft, numbering several hundred, reportedly supplied alpha-beta T cells about two months after transplant. Surviving recipient cells, namely T cells and thymic progenitors, were the source of high day-60 TCRbeta diversity in some patients.

Preparation of the TCRbeta library involved a method that used unique molecular identifiers. A single record per CDR3 protein comes from TCRdb applying MiXCR to the PCR reads. This sample has 800,000 to 1,000,000 distinct CDR3 sequences; 25% to 35% occur once, and the top ten carry about 28%. The CDR3 length is 12 residues. V was cut by 0 bases and J by 9 bases, with 8 bases left in between. The germline V gene has CDR1 SGHVS and CDR2 FQNEAQ. The material was PBMCs, mostly from graft donor cells, obtained 360 days after TCRalphabeta/CD19-depleted stem cell transplant. The TCR was taken from a boy younger than two who had a stem cell transplant for SCID, so the T cells may come from the graft donor. The chain links TRBV7-8 to TRBJ1-1; no definite D call. For the CDR3, the DNA is TGTGCCAGCAGCTTAGCCGGTAATCAAGCTTTCTTT. It encodes CASSLAGNQAFF.